The entry below gives a single T cell receptor (beta chain) sequence along with its context. The table came from immunoSEQ multiplex PCR; TCRdb's copy has only in-frame clones and leaves some out. The sample records about 270,000 clones, about 81% being singletons. These data belong to a study of blood T cell repertoires in COVID-19. Study context: The cDNA or gDNA used as material had been derived from T cells, B-cell-depleted T cells, or PBMCs.

The V end lost 2 bases, the J end lost 2 bases, and 13 bases lay between the germline ends. Germline V CDR1 and CDR2: SGHTA, FQGNSA. The CDR3 contains 16 residues. The sample taken for sequencing was peripheral blood. The TCR comes from a human donor with COVID-19, enrolled during active disease. The donor label of this sample is uncertain. J is TRBJ1-3 and V is TRBV7-2, with D hard to call. The CDR3 bases are TGTGCCAGCAGCTTATACGCGCCATCGACTGGAAACACCATATATTTT. Amino acid sequence: CASSLYAPSTGNTIYF.